The 10 T cell receptor beta chains given below trace back to one sample, sequenced in a study of T cell responses to AZD1222 COVID-19 vaccine. The method was immunoSEQ multiplex PCR; TCRdb's version includes in-frame clones alone and lacks a portion of them. The profile shows around 130,000 clones, about 86% of them singletons. The material sequenced was peripheral blood, taken on day 0 of AZD1222 vaccination. The receptors derive from an adult in good health.

This clone was picked up one time. The chain links TRBV18 to TRBJ2-2; the match to TRBD2 covers 10 bases. The CDR3 is 18 amino acids. Germline V gives CDR1 KGHSH, CDR2 LQKENI. V shed 1 base, J shed 0 bases, and the junction held 5 bases outside the gene matches. This CDR3 is CASSPLTAGGPNTGELFF. CDR3 DNA sequence: TGTGCCAGCTCACCACTTACAGCGGGGGGGCCGAACACCGGGGAGCTGTTTTTT.

This clone was counted once. V and J are TRBV5-6 and TRBJ1-3; tentatively, D is TRBD1 (6 bases). The CDR3 runs 16 residues. The ends were cut back, 4 bases at V and 0 bases at J, with 14 bases in the middle. From germline, CDR1 is SGHDT and CDR2 YYEEEE. CDR3: CASSPGTLSSGNTIYF. CDR3 nucleotides: TGTGCCAGCAGCCCCGGGACATTGAGCTCTGGAAACACCATATATTTT.

The chain is built from TRBV6-5 and TRBJ1-1; no reliable D call. The length of the CDR3 is 13 residues. Trimming stripped 6 bases from V and 0 bases from J, with 8 bases between. The germline CDR1 and CDR2 sequences are MNHEY and SVGAGI. CDR3 loop: CASRYLMNTEAFF. Written as DNA, the CDR3 is TGTGCCAGCAGATATCTGATGAACACTGAAGCTTTCTTT.

This chain connects TRBV28 to TRBJ1-5; D not resolved. This CDR3 is 14 amino acids long. Per the germline V gene, CDR1 is MDHEN and CDR2 is SYDVKM. The V end was cut by 6 bases, the J end by 4 bases, with 13 bases between. CDR3 sequence reads: CASSASVVNQPQHF. CDR3 nucleotide sequence: TGTGCCAGCAGCGCCTCCGTAGTTAATCAGCCCCAGCATTTT.

The chain couples TRBV5-1 to TRBJ2-3; D possibly corresponds to TRBD2 (6 bases). In germline, CDR1 is SGHRS, CDR2 YFSETQ. CDR3 length equals 13 residues. V was shortened by 7 bases and J by 1 base, with 10 bases between the two germline ends. The CDR3 DNA is TGCGCCAGCGGGTCTAGCGGCACAGATACGCAGTATTTT. Translated, it gives CASGSSGTDTQYF.

The chain combines TRBV3-1 (or the pseudogene TRBV3-2) with TRBJ2-2; TRBD2 matches at 11 bases. The germline V gene has CDR1 LGHDT and CDR2 YNNKEL (reference sequence). The CDR3 has 18 residues. With 2 bases clipped from V and 5 bases from J, the junction kept 10 bases outside the gene matches. The CDR3 nucleotides are TGTGCCAGCAGCCAATCACTAGCGGGAGTCGTAGGAACCGGGGAGCTGTTTTTT. Translation: CASSQSLAGVVGTGELFF.

J is TRBJ2-7 and V is TRBV7-3; weak D call: TRBD2 (6 bases). V gave up 2 bases and J gave up 2 bases, with 10 bases separating them. From germline, CDR1 is SGHTA and CDR2 FQGTGA. The CDR3 is 14 amino acids. The CDR3 here is CASSLGPGAYEQYF. As DNA, the CDR3 is TGTGCCAGCAGCTTAGGGCCGGGGGCCTACGAGCAGTACTTC. The full variable domain, rest sourced from reference TRBV7-3 and TRBJ2-7, is GAGVSQTPSNKVTEKGKYVELRCDPISGHTALYWYRQSLGQGPEFLIYFQGTGAADDSGLPNDRFFAVRPEGSVSTLKIQRTERGDSAVYLCASSLGPGAYEQYFGPGTRLTVT.

The chain is built from TRBV5-1 and TRBJ2-7, with 7 positions matching TRBD1. Looked up from germline, CDR1 is SGHRS and CDR2 is YFSETQ. This CDR3 spans 14 amino acids. Trimming removed 4 bases from V and 2 bases from J; junction bases left unmatched: 6. CDR3 coding DNA: TGCGCCAGCAGCGAACAGGGGCACACCTACGAGCAGTACTTC. Translated: CASSEQGHTYEQYF.

The chain uses TRBV6-5 and TRBJ1-3; 8 bases are shared with TRBD1. Germline V CDR1 and CDR2: MNHEY, SVGAGI. This CDR3 region has 15 residues. V trimming: 5 bases; J trimming: 0 bases; junction bases outside the gene matches: 3. The CDR3 loop is CASSRDRYSGNTIYF. The CDR3 nucleotides read TGTGCCAGCAGTCGGGACAGGTACTCTGGAAACACCATATATTTT.

Remarks on this clone: This sample includes further DNA sequences coding for the same CDR3. V and J are TRBV19 and TRBJ1-1, with D unclear. Germline CDR1 is LNHDA and CDR2 is SQIVND (reference sequence). V lost 0 bases and J lost 1, with 6 bases in between. The CDR3 is 14 amino acids. The CDR3 region has the DNA TGTGCCAGTAGTATAGATCGCAGGAACACTGAAGCTTTCTTT. Translating gives CASSIDRRNTEAFF.